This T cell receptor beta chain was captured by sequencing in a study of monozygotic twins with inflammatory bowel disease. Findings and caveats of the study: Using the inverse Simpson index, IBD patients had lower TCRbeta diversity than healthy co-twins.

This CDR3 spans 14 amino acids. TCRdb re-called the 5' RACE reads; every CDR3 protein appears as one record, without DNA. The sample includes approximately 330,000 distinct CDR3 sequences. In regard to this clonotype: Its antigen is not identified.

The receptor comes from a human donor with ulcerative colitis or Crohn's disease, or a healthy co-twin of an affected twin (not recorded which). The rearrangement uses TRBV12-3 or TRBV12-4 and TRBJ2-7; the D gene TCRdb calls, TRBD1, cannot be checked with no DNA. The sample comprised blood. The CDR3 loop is CASSHPGQDYEQYF.